Below, 12 T cell receptor beta chains from the same sample are listed, as sequenced in a study of molecular identifiers for immune sequencing clone quantification. TCRdb fed the PCR reads into MiXCR, producing one record per CDR3 protein. The data hold approximately 630,000 distinct CDR3 sequences, with roughly 27% observed a single time. The specimen was naive CD8+ T cells from blood, with Jurkat cell RNA spiked in. The subset denotes: FACS-sorted CD8+CD4-CCR7+CD45RA+ naive T cells. Source of these receptors: a human donor in good health. Some libraries in this study had Jurkat cell RNA spiked in.

This clonotype was recorded at least ten times. The chain links TRBV9 to TRBJ2-7; D may be TRBD2 (5 bases). The CDR3 covers 16 residues. The V gene lost 4 bases and the J gene lost 6 bases, with 23 bases spanning the gap. Germline CDR1 reads SGDLS; CDR2 reads YYNGEE. This CDR3 is CASSPSGEIPLAEQYF. The CDR3 coding sequence is TGTGCCAGCAGCCCGAGTGGGGAGATACCTCTTGCCGAGCAGTACTTC.

As DNA, the CDR3 is TGTGCCAGCAGTTACGGCCAAACCTTTGCCCAGCATTTT. Protein product: CASSYGQTFAQHF. This sequence joins TRBV6-5 and TRBJ1-5; no clear D. The V gene's germline CDR1 is MNHEY and CDR2 SVGAGI. Trimming shortened V by 2 bases and J by 11 bases, and 13 bases separated the two germline ends. The CDR3 consists of 13 residues.

As for this clonotype: With a much larger clone just one base away, this may be a read error. Likely a read error: the CDR3 ends without its conserved phenylalanine or tryptophan. The chain recombines TRBV7-9 with TRBJ2-4, with a tentative D call TRBD2 (6 bases). CDR1 is SEHNR, CDR2 FQNEAQ, per germline (reference sequence). There are 16 residues in the CDR3. Trimming left V 3 bases short and J 0 bases short, with 12 bases between. CDR3 bases: TGTGCCAGCAGCTTCTCGGAGGGGCTAGCCAAAAACATTCAGTACTCC. It codes for CASSFSEGLAKNIQYS.

This clonotype was found a few times. The V and J genes are TRBV19 and TRBJ2-5; D call uncertain. Germline CDR1 is LNHDA and CDR2 is SQIVND (reference sequence). V dropped 9 bases and J dropped 5 bases, with 13 bases sitting between them. The CDR3 sequence is 12 residues long. The CDR3 reads CARARVAETQYF. The CDR3 DNA sequence: TGTGCCAGAGCGAGAGTGGCGGAGACCCAGTACTTC. The full variable domain, its missing parts supplied by reference TRBV19 and TRBJ2-5, is DGGITQSPKYLFRKEGQNVTLSCEQNLNHDAMYWYRQDPGQGLRLIYYSQIVNDFQKGDIAEGYSVSREKKESFPLTVTSAQKNPTAFYLCARARVAETQYFGPGTRLLVL.

V usage is TRBV3-1 and J usage is TRBJ1-6; no firm D call. Germline CDR1 reads LGHDT; CDR2 reads YNNKEL (reference sequence). The length of the CDR3 is 16 residues. The V gene lost 0 bases and the J gene lost 7 bases, with 13 bases spanning the gap. CDR3 in amino acids: CASSQDSWQTNSPLHF. CDR3 sequence (DNA): TGTGCCAGCAGCCAAGATTCGTGGCAGACGAATTCACCCCTCCACTTT.

In regard to this clonotype: Just one base apart from a much larger clone, this may be a read error. The CDR3, as DNA: TGTGCCAGCAGTTCCCTAGCGGAAGCCATCGGGCAGTTCTTC. Encoded protein: CASSSLAEAIGQFF. The chain employs TRBV28 and TRBJ2-1, with 7 bases lining up with TRBD2. Germline V lookup: CDR1 MDHEN, CDR2 SYDVKM. The CDR3 contains 14 residues. V dropped 4 bases and J dropped 12; count of bases not matched to a gene: 12.

Of note for this clonotype: The CDR3 end shows no conserved phenylalanine or tryptophan, and so a read error is likely. The CDR3 bases are TGTGCCAGCAGTTTACGGGGGAACTACGAGCAGTACCTC. It encodes CASSLRGNYEQYL. This rearrangement joins TRBV27 to TRBJ2-7; perhaps TRBD2 as D (6 bases). Trimming shortened V by 2 bases and J by 3 bases, and 8 bases separated the two germline ends. Germline CDR1 and CDR2: MNHEY and SMNVEV (reference sequence). There are 13 residues in the CDR3.

This clonotype appeared many times. The chain couples TRBV12-3 or TRBV12-4 to TRBJ1-5, with a possible D match to TRBD1 (6 bases). This CDR3 comprises 14 residues. Deletions cut 9 bases from V and 3 bases from J, with 15 bases between. The CDR3 sequence: CASQSQGYNQPQHF. DNA of the CDR3: TGTGCCAGTCAGTCTCAGGGGTACAATCAGCCCCAGCATTTT.

This clonotype was recorded many times. This chain links TRBV7-9 with TRBJ1-5, with TRBD1 as a possible D gene (5 bases). V was shortened by 7 bases and J by 7 bases, with 11 bases between the two germline ends. Germline V gene data show CDR1 as SEHNR and CDR2 as FQNEAQ (reference sequence). The CDR3 covers 12 residues. The CDR3 protein is CASTEDTQPQHF. CDR3 coding DNA: TGTGCCAGCACGGAGGACACCCAGCCCCAGCATTTT.

The chain joins TRBV29-1 to TRBJ2-7; the D gene is possibly TRBD1 (7 bases). The germline V and J ends were trimmed by 7 bases and 3 bases, with 28 bases remaining between them. The germline V gene has CDR1 SQVTM and CDR2 ANQGSEA. The CDR3 length is 17 residues. Here the CDR3 reads CSALDRQGGVTDYEQYF. DNA of the CDR3: TGCAGCGCCTTGGACCGGCAGGGGGGCGTAACAGACTACGAGCAGTACTTC.

This chain links TRBV6-6 with TRBJ2-7; a possible D gene is TRBD2 (6 bases). This CDR3 has 16 residues. Germline V gene sequence: CDR1 MNHNY, CDR2 SVGAGI (reference sequence). The V and J ends lost 1 base and 0 bases respectively, with 13 bases between them. The CDR3 bases are TGTGCCAGCAGTTACTTAGGGGAGGAATTCTCCTACGAGCAGTACTTC. It encodes CASSYLGEEFSYEQYF.

This clonotype came up once. A read error is possible here, since a much larger clone lies one base away. V is TRBV7-2 and J is TRBJ2-1; 12 bases map to TRBD2. CDR3 length equals 15 residues. Per germline, CDR1 SGHTA and CDR2 FQGNSA. CDR3 nucleotides: TGTGCCAGCAGCCCACTACTAGCGGGGGGCAATGAGCAGTCCTTC. This sequence encodes CASSPLLAGGNEQSF. Looking up the rest from reference TRBV7-2 and TRBJ2-1 gives the full variable domain: GAGVSQSPSNKVTEKGKDVELRCDPISGHTALYWYRQSLGQGLEFLIYFQGNSAPDKSGLPSDRFSAERTGGSVSTLTIQRTQQEDSAVYLCASSPLLAGGNEQSFGPGTRLTVL.